The present T cell receptor beta chain was sequenced within a study of T cell responses to AZD1222 COVID-19 vaccine. On the study more broadly: The analysis combined second doses at about 4 or about 12 weeks. Whole-study findings and limits: Clonal diversity was possibly underestimated, and the donors were mostly white British, with more females. Baseline serostatus was positive in only a handful of AZD1222 recipients. Sampling captured repertoires only after the peak T cell response.

This CDR3 comprises 15 residues. Germline V gene lookup returns CDR1 LGHNA and CDR2 YSLEER. J gave up 3 bases and V 0 bases, and 3 bases lay outside the gene matches. Sequenced by immunoSEQ multiplex PCR; TCRdb stores in-frame clones only, minus some. This table holds over 45,000 clones, approximately 84% found once. Concerning this clone itself: Its antigen remains unknown.

The sequence was obtained from an adult in good health. The sequences come from peripheral blood, collected on day 0 of AZD1222 vaccination. The chain recombines TRBV4-3 with TRBJ2-7; 9 bases are a match to TRBD2. For the CDR3, the DNA is TGCGCCAGCAGCCAAGATCCACTAGCGGGCTACGAGCAGTACTTC. Translation gives CASSQDPLAGYEQYF.